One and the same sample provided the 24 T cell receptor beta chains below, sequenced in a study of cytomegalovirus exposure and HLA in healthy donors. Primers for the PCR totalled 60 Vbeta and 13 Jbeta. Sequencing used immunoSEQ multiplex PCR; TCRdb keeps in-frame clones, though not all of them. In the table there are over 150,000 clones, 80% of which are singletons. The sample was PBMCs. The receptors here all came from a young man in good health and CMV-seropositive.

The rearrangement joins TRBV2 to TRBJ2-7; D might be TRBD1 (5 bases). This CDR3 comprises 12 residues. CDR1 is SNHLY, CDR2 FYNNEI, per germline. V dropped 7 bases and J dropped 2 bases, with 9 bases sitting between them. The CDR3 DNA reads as TGTGCCAGCACACAGGCGGCCTACGAGCAGTACTTC. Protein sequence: CASTQAAYEQYF.

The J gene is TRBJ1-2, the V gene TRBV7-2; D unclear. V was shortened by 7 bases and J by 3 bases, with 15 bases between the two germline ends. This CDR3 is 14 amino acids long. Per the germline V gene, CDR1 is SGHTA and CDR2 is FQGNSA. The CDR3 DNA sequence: TGTGCCAGCAAACTCACCGACACTTACTATGGCTACACCTTC. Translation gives CASKLTDTYYGYTF.

The CDR3 sequence: CASSLPRTGGERNTEAFF. The CDR3 DNA is TGCGCCAGCAGCCTACCCAGGACAGGGGGCGAAAGGAACACTGAAGCTTTCTTT. The chain uses TRBV5-1 and TRBJ1-1; 11 nucleotides line up with TRBD1. This CDR3 region has 18 residues. Germline-derived CDR1 and CDR2 are SGHRS and YFSETQ. Trimming removed 4 bases from V and 1 base from J; junction bases left unmatched: 12.

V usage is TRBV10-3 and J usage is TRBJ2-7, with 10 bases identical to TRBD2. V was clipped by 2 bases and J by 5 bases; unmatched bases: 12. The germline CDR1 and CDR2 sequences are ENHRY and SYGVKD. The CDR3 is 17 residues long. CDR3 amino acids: CAISEPSGSGRQNEQYF. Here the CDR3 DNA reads TGTGCCATCAGTGAGCCCTCGGGTAGCGGGAGGCAAAACGAGCAGTACTTC.

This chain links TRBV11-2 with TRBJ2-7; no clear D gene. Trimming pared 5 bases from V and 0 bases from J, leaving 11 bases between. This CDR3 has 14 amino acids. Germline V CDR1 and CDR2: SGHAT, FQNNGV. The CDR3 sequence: CASSPAVVSYEQYF. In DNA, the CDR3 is TGTGCCAGCAGCCCCGCCGTAGTCTCCTACGAGCAGTACTTC. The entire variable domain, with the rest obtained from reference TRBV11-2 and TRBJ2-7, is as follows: EAGVAQSPRYKIIEKRQSVAFWCNPISGHATLYWYQQILGQGPKLLIQFQNNGVVDDSQLPKDRFSAERLKGVDSTLKIQPAKLEDSAVYLCASSPAVVSYEQYFGPGTRLTVT.

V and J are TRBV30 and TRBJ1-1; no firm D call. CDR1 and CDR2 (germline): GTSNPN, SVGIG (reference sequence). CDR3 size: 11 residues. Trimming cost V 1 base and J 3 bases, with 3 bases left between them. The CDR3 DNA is TGTGCCTGGAGTGGCGACACTGAAGCTTTCTTT. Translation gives CAWSGDTEAFF.

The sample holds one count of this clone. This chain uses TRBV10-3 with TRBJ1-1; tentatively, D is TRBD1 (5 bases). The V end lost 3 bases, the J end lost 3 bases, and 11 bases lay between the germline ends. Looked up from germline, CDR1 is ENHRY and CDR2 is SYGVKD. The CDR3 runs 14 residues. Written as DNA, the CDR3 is TGTGCCATCAGTGACCAGACAGAATACACTGAAGCTTTCTTT. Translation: CAISDQTEYTEAFF.

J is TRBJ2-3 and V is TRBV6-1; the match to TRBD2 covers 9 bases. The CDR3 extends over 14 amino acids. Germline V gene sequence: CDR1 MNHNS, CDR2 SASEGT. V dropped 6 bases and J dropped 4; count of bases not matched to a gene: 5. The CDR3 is CASRPGLAPDTQYF. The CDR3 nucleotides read TGTGCCAGCAGGCCGGGACTAGCTCCAGATACGCAGTATTTT.

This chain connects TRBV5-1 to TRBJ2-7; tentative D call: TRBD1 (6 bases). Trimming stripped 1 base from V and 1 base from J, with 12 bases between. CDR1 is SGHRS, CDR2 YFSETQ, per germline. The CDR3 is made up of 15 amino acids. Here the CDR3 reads CASSLSIGQSYEQYF. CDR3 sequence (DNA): TGCGCCAGCAGCTTGAGTATCGGACAGTCCTACGAGCAGTACTTC.

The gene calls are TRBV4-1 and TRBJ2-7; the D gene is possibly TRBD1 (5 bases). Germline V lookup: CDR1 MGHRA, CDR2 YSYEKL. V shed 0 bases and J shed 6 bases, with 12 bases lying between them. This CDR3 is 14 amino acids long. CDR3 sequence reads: CASSQEGVWREQYF. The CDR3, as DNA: TGCGCCAGCAGCCAAGAAGGGGTTTGGCGCGAGCAGTACTTC.

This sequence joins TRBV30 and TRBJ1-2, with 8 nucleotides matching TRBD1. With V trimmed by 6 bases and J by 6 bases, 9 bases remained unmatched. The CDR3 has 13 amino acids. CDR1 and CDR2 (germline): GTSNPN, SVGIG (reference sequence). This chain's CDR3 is CACTIAGGDGYTF. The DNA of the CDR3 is TGTGCCTGTACTATAGCAGGGGGCGATGGCTACACCTTC.

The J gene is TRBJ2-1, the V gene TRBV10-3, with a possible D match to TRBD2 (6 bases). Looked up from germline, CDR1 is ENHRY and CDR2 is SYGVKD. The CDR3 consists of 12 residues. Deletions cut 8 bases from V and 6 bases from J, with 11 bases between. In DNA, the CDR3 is TGTGCCATCGTAGGGACTTCCAATGAGCAGTTCTTC. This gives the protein CAIVGTSNEQFF.

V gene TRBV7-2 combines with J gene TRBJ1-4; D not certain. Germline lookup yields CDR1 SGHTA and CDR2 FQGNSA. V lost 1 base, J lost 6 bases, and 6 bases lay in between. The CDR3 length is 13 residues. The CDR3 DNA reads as TGTGCCAGCAGCTTAGGTCGTTATGAAAAACTGTTTTTT. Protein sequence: CASSLGRYEKLFF.

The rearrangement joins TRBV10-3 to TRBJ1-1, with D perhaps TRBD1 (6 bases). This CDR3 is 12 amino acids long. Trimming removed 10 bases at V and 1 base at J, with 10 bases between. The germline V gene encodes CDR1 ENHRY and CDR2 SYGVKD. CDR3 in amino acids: CATGQTNTEAFF. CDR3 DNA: TGTGCCACCGGACAGACGAACACTGAAGCTTTCTTT.

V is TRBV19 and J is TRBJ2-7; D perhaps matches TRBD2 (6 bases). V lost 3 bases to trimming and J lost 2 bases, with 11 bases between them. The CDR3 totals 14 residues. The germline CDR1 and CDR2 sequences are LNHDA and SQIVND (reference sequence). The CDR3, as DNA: TGTGCCAGTAGTATGGGGCGGGGTACCTACGAGCAGTACTTC. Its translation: CASSMGRGTYEQYF.

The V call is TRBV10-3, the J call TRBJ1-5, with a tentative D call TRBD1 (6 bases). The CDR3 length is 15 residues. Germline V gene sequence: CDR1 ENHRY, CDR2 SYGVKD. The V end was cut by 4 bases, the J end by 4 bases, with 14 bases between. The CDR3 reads CAISAGTLGNQPQHF. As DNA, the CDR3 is TGTGCCATCAGTGCCGGGACACTGGGAAATCAGCCCCAGCATTTT.

The CDR3 region has the DNA TGCAGTGCTTTAGGACTAGGTACGCAGTATTTT. Encoded protein: CSALGLGTQYF. This chain joins TRBV20-1 and TRBJ2-3; 7 bases are a match to TRBD2. The V and J ends lost 5 bases and 8 bases, in that order; junction bases with no gene match: 4. The germline gives CDR1 DFQATT, CDR2 SNEGSKA (reference sequence). The CDR3 extends over 11 amino acids.

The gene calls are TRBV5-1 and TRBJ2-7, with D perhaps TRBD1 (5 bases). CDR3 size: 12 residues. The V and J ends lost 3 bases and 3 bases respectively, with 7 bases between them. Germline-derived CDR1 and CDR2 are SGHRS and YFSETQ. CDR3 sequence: CASSYDSYEQYF. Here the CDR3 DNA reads TGCGCCAGCAGCTATGACAGCTACGAGCAGTACTTC.

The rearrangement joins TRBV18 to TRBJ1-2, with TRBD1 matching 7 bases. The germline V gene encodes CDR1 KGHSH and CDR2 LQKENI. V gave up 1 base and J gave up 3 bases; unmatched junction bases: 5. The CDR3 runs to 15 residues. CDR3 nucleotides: TGTGCCAGCTCACCACGGAGACAGGGAGACTATGGCTACACCTTC. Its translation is CASSPRRQGDYGYTF.

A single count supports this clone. CDR3 in DNA: TGTGCCAGCAGCTTGGGCGCGGGGGGCTGGGGCAATGAGCAGTTCTTC. Amino acid sequence: CASSLGAGGWGNEQFF. This chain connects TRBV5-6 to TRBJ2-1, with 8 bases matching TRBD2. CDR1 and CDR2 (germline): SGHDT, YYEEEE. V gave up 0 bases and J gave up 6 bases; unmatched junction bases: 8. The CDR3 loop spans 16 amino acids.

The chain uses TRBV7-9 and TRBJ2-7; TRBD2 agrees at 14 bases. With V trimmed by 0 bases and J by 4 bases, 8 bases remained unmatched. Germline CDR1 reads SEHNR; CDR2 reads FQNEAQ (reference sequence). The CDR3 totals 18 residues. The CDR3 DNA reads TGTGCCAGCAGCTTAGCGTTGACTAGCGGGAGGGAGCGGTACGAGCAGTACTTC. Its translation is CASSLALTSGRERYEQYF. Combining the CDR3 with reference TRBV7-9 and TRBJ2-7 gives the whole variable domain DTGVSQNPRHKITKRGQNVTFRCDPISEHNRLYWYRQTLGQGPEFLTYFQNEAQLEKSRLLSDRFSAERPKGSFSTLEIQRTEQGDSAMYLCASSLALTSGRERYEQYFGPGTRLTVT.

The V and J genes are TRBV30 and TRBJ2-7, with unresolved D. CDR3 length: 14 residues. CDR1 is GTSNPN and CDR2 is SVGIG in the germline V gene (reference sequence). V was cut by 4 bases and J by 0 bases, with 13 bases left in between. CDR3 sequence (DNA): TGTGCCTGGAAGCTTTCTCTCCTCTCCTACGAGCAGTACTTC. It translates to CAWKLSLLSYEQYF. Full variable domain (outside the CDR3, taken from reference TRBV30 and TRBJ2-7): SQTIHQWPATLVQPVGSPLSLECTVEGTSNPNLYWYRQAAGRGLQLLFYSVGIGQISSEVPQNLSASRPQDRQFILSSKKLLLSDSGFYLCAWKLSLLSYEQYFGPGTRLTVT.

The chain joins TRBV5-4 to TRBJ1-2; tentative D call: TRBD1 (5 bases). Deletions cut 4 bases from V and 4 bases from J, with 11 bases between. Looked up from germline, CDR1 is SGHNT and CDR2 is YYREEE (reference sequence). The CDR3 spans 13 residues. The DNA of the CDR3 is TGTGCCAGCAGCGAAGTGGGGGGCTATGGCTACACCTTC. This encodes CASSEVGGYGYTF.

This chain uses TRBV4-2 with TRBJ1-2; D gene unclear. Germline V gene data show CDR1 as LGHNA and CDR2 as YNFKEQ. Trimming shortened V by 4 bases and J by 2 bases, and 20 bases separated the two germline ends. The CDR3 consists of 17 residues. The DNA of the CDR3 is TGTGCCAGCAGCCTCGGAGGAGGGATGCCAGTGAACTATGGCTACACCTTC. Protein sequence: CASSLGGGMPVNYGYTF.